This is a list of T cell receptor beta chains from one sample in a study of OX40 agonist ivuxolimab in advanced cancers. Some clones are missing from TCRdb's copy, which holds only in-frame ones; the method was immunoSEQ multiplex PCR. The sample comprises roughly 80,000 clones, over 75% of which are singletons, and 0.3% to 0.4% rests with the top ten. Sequenced material: CD4+ or CD8+ T cells sorted from blood, taken in a trial of the OX40 agonist ivuxolimab. The receptors come from an adult with an advanced solid tumor such as melanoma, head and neck, liver or kidney cancer. Both conserved end residues are part of each CDR3. A D gene is named only where the DNA matches it firmly. Size is omitted from some rows. Given values are once, few, many or a class for expanded clones.

d_call: TRBD1
clone_size: NA
j_call: TRBJ1-2
v_call: TRBV6-4
cdr3_nt: TGTGCCAGCAGTGAGACAGGGAGTGCCAACTATGGCTACACCTTC
cdr3_aa: CASSETGSANYGYTF

d_call: TRBD1
clone_size: NA
j_call: TRBJ2-6
v_call: TRBV28
cdr3_nt: TGTGCCAGCATCAAAGGGGGCAGCAGAACCTCTGGGGCCAACGTCCTGACTTTC
cdr3_aa: CASIKGGSRTSGANVLTF

d_call: NA
clone_size: few
j_call: TRBJ1-1
v_call: TRBV5-4
cdr3_nt: TGTGCCAGCAGCTTGGTCGGGGAGGGCGCTGAAGCTTTCTTT
cdr3_aa: CASSLVGEGAEAFF

d_call: NA
clone_size: NA
j_call: TRBJ1-2
v_call: TRBV6-5
cdr3_nt: TGTGCCAGCTCAGGGTTCTATGGCTACACCTTC
cdr3_aa: CASSGFYGYTF

d_call: NA
clone_size: NA
j_call: TRBJ2-5
v_call: TRBV5-1
cdr3_nt: TGCGCCAGCAGCTTGAATTTGGGGGGCGGTGAGACCCAGTACTTC
cdr3_aa: CASSLNLGGGETQYF

d_call: NA
clone_size: NA
j_call: TRBJ2-3
v_call: TRBV7-6
cdr3_nt: TGTGCCAGCAGCCTGGACCTCTATACGCAGTATTTT
cdr3_aa: CASSLDLYTQYF

d_call: NA
clone_size: few
j_call: TRBJ2-5
v_call: TRBV7-2
cdr3_nt: TGTGCCAGCAGCTTAGCGCCCAGGGTATGGGAGACCCAGTACTTC
cdr3_aa: CASSLAPRVWETQYF

d_call: NA
clone_size: NA
j_call: TRBJ1-1
v_call: TRBV5-1
cdr3_nt: TGCGCCAGCAGCTTAGACTTTATGAACACTGAAGCTTTCTTT
cdr3_aa: CASSLDFMNTEAFF

d_call: NA
clone_size: NA
j_call: TRBJ1-1
v_call: TRBV7-6
cdr3_nt: TGTGCCAGCAGCTCTCCACAGCGCGGACAACTGAACACTGAAGCTTTCTTT
cdr3_aa: CASSSPQRGQLNTEAFF

d_call: TRBD2
clone_size: NA
j_call: TRBJ2-1
v_call: TRBV18
cdr3_nt: TGTGCCAGTTACTTTAGCGGGAGCTCCTACAATGAGCAGTTCTTC
cdr3_aa: CASYFSGSSYNEQFF

d_call: NA
clone_size: NA
j_call: TRBJ1-2
v_call: TRBV28
cdr3_nt: NA
cdr3_aa: CASSFRARGNYGYTF

d_call: TRBD2
clone_size: NA
j_call: TRBJ2-7
v_call: TRBV5-5
cdr3_nt: TGTGCCAGCAACCCTACTAGCGGGTTAATCTACGAGCAGTACTTC
cdr3_aa: CASNPTSGLIYEQYF

d_call: NA
clone_size: NA
j_call: TRBJ1-2
v_call: TRBV19
cdr3_nt: TGTGCCAGTCAAAGTATAACGGGGGCTAACTATGGCTACACCTTC
cdr3_aa: CASQSITGANYGYTF

d_call: NA
clone_size: NA
j_call: TRBJ1-1
v_call: TRBV4-3
cdr3_nt: TGCGCCAGCAGCTCCCAGGTGAACACTGAAGCTTTCTTT
cdr3_aa: CASSSQVNTEAFF

d_call: NA
clone_size: few
j_call: TRBJ1-2
v_call: TRBV6-5
cdr3_nt: TGTGCCAGCAGAACCTCAGGGGACTATGGCTACACCTTC
cdr3_aa: CASRTSGDYGYTF

d_call: TRBD2
clone_size: NA
j_call: TRBJ2-3
v_call: TRBV13
cdr3_nt: TGTGCCAGCAGCCTAGCGGGGTCACGAATAGATACGCAGTATTTT
cdr3_aa: CASSLAGSRIDTQYF

d_call: NA
clone_size: NA
j_call: TRBJ1-6
v_call: TRBV28
cdr3_nt: TGTGCCAGCAGTATCGGGACAACTAATTCACCCCTCCACTTT
cdr3_aa: CASSIGTTNSPLHF

d_call: NA
clone_size: NA
j_call: TRBJ2-5
v_call: TRBV2
cdr3_nt: TGTGCCAGCAGTGGGACGAGGGAGACCCAGTACTTC
cdr3_aa: CASSGTRETQYF

d_call: NA
clone_size: NA
j_call: TRBJ2-6
v_call: TRBV18
cdr3_nt: TGTGCCAGCTCACCCTCTCGACTGTCCTCTGGGGCCAACGTCCTGACTTTC
cdr3_aa: CASSPSRLSSGANVLTF

d_call: TRBD1
clone_size: NA
j_call: TRBJ2-3
v_call: TRBV5-1
cdr3_nt: TGCGCCAGCAGCCAACGGGGACAGGGAAACGCAGATACGCAGTATTTT
cdr3_aa: CASSQRGQGNADTQYF

d_call: NA
clone_size: NA
j_call: TRBJ2-5
v_call: TRBV4-3
cdr3_nt: TGCGCCAGCAGCCTTAAGACTGGGGAGACCCAGTACTTC
cdr3_aa: CASSLKTGETQYF

d_call: NA
clone_size: NA
j_call: TRBJ2-2
v_call: TRBV27
cdr3_nt: TGTGCCAGCAGGGGGAGTGGAGTCCAAAACACCGGGGAGCTGTTTTTT
cdr3_aa: CASRGSGVQNTGELFF

d_call: NA
clone_size: NA
j_call: TRBJ2-2
v_call: TRBV7-2
cdr3_nt: TGTGCCAGCAGCGGCGGGGCGAACACCGGGGAGCTGTTTTTT
cdr3_aa: CASSGGANTGELFF

d_call: NA
clone_size: NA
j_call: TRBJ2-3
v_call: TRBV28
cdr3_nt: TGTGCCAGCACCTTTGGGGGGGCGGGCACAGATACGCAGTATTTT
cdr3_aa: CASTFGGAGTDTQYF

d_call: NA
clone_size: few
j_call: TRBJ2-5
v_call: TRBV13
cdr3_nt: TGTGCCAGCAGCAATACAGGGCGGCGGGAGACCCAGTACTTC
cdr3_aa: CASSNTGRRETQYF

d_call: NA
clone_size: NA
j_call: TRBJ2-4
v_call: TRBV19
cdr3_nt: TGTGCCAGTAAGGAAGGGGGGTCAAACATTCAGTACTTC
cdr3_aa: CASKEGGSNIQYF

d_call: NA
clone_size: NA
j_call: TRBJ1-5
v_call: TRBV7-2
cdr3_nt: TGTGCCAGCAGCTTAGCACAGGGCAATCAGCCCCAGCATTTT
cdr3_aa: CASSLAQGNQPQHF

d_call: NA
clone_size: NA
j_call: TRBJ1-4
v_call: TRBV15
cdr3_nt: TGTGCCACCAGCAGAGATCGCGGGGCTGCTAATGAAAAACTGTTTTTT
cdr3_aa: CATSRDRGAANEKLFF

d_call: TRBD1
clone_size: few
j_call: TRBJ1-2
v_call: TRBV19
cdr3_nt: TGTGCCAGTAGTGGGAGCGAGGACAGGGGATATGGCTACACCTTC
cdr3_aa: CASSGSEDRGYGYTF

d_call: NA
clone_size: few
j_call: TRBJ1-6
v_call: TRBV6-1
cdr3_nt: TGTGCCAGCAAGACAGGCCTTTATTCACCCCTCCACTTT
cdr3_aa: CASKTGLYSPLHF

d_call: TRBD1
clone_size: once
j_call: TRBJ1-1
v_call: TRBV10-2
cdr3_nt: TGCGCCAGCAGAGCAAGGACAGGGGTGGGTGAAGCTTTCTTT
cdr3_aa: CASRARTGVGEAFF

d_call: NA
clone_size: many
j_call: TRBJ2-3
v_call: TRBV10-3
cdr3_nt: TGTGCCATCAGTGAGGGGCTAGCGACAGATACGCAGTATTTT
cdr3_aa: CAISEGLATDTQYF

d_call: TRBD2
clone_size: NA
j_call: TRBJ2-5
v_call: TRBV7-6
cdr3_nt: TGTGCCAGCAGCTTCGATAGCGGGGAGCAAGAGACCCAGTACTTC
cdr3_aa: CASSFDSGEQETQYF

d_call: TRBD1
clone_size: NA
j_call: TRBJ1-2
v_call: TRBV7-9
cdr3_nt: TGTGCCAGCAGCTCCGTTGACAGGGTGTTTGGCTACACCTTC
cdr3_aa: CASSSVDRVFGYTF

d_call: TRBD1
clone_size: NA
j_call: TRBJ2-3
v_call: TRBV11-2
cdr3_nt: TGTGCCAGCAGCTTACAGGGGGTCCCTAGCACAGATACGCAGTATTTT
cdr3_aa: CASSLQGVPSTDTQYF

d_call: NA
clone_size: NA
j_call: TRBJ2-3
v_call: TRBV7-2
cdr3_nt: TGTGCCAGCAGCTTATTAGGAGTAGCCACAACGGATACGCAGTATTTT
cdr3_aa: CASSLLGVATTDTQYF

d_call: NA
clone_size: NA
j_call: TRBJ1-1
v_call: TRBV4-3
cdr3_nt: TGCGCCAGCAGCCAGTACAGTCGACCCAGTGAAGCTTTCTTT
cdr3_aa: CASSQYSRPSEAFF

d_call: NA
clone_size: NA
j_call: TRBJ1-1
v_call: TRBV19
cdr3_nt: TGTGCCAGTAGCCGGGGGGGGAGCCTGAACACTGAAGCTTTCTTT
cdr3_aa: CASSRGGSLNTEAFF

d_call: TRBD1
clone_size: NA
j_call: TRBJ1-1
v_call: TRBV28
cdr3_nt: TGTGCCAGCAGTCTCGGACAGGGCACGCACTACACTGAAGCTTTCTTT
cdr3_aa: CASSLGQGTHYTEAFF

d_call: TRBD2
clone_size: NA
j_call: TRBJ2-3
v_call: TRBV7-8
cdr3_nt: TGTGCCAGCAGCCTAAATAGCGGGAGGGGGGCAGATACGCAGTATTTT
cdr3_aa: CASSLNSGRGADTQYF

d_call: NA
clone_size: NA
j_call: TRBJ1-2
v_call: TRBV11-3
cdr3_nt: TGTGCCAGCAGCTCCCGGGGGGGGAGCAATGGCTACACCTTC
cdr3_aa: CASSSRGGSNGYTF

d_call: NA
clone_size: NA
j_call: TRBJ2-2
v_call: TRBV6-6
cdr3_nt: TGTGCCAGCAGTTCAACAGAGGGCGGGGAGCTGTTTTTT
cdr3_aa: CASSSTEGGELFF

d_call: NA
clone_size: few
j_call: TRBJ1-5
v_call: TRBV5-8
cdr3_nt: TGTGCCAGCAGCTTAGACAGCCAGAATCGGCCCCAGCATTTT
cdr3_aa: CASSLDSQNRPQHF

d_call: NA
clone_size: NA
j_call: TRBJ1-5
v_call: TRBV28
cdr3_nt: TGTGCCAGCAACATGTGGGGCAGGTCCGGTCAGCCCCAGCATTTT
cdr3_aa: CASNMWGRSGQPQHF

d_call: NA
clone_size: few
j_call: TRBJ2-6
v_call: TRBV9
cdr3_nt: TGTGCCACCGGGAGACAGGGCCTTTCTGGGGCCAACGTCCTGACTTTC
cdr3_aa: CATGRQGLSGANVLTF

d_call: NA
clone_size: few
j_call: TRBJ1-4
v_call: TRBV19
cdr3_nt: TGTGCCAGTAGTACGGGTTCAGGGTATGAAAAACTGTTTTTT
cdr3_aa: CASSTGSGYEKLFF

d_call: TRBD1
clone_size: once
j_call: TRBJ2-5
v_call: TRBV11-2
cdr3_nt: TGTGCCAGCAGCCCCCGGGACAGGGGGGATGGGGAGACCCAGTACTTC
cdr3_aa: CASSPRDRGDGETQYF